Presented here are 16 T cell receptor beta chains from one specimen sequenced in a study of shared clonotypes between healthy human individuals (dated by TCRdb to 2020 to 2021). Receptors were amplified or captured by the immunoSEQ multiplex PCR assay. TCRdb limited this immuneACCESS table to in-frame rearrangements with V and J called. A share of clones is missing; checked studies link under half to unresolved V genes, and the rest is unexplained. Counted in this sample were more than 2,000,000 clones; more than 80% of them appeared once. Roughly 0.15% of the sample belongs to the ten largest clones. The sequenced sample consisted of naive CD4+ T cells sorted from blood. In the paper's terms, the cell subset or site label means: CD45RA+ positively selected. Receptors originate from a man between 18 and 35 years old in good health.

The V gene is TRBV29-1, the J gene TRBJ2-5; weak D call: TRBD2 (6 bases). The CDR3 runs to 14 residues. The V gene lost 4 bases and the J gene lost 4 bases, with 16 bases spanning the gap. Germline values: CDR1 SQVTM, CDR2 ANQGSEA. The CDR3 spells CSVGGRGSGETQYF. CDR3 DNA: TGCAGCGTTGGGGGACGGGGGTCCGGAGAGACCCAGTACTTC.

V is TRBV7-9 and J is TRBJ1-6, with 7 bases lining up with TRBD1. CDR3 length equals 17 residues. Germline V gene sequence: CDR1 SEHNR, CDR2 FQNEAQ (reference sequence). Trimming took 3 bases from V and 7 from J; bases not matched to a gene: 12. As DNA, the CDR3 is TGTGCCAGCAGCTTTTTAGCCGCGGGACAGAGGAATTCACCCCTCCACTTT. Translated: CASSFLAAGQRNSPLHF. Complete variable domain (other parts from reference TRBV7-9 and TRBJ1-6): DTGVSQNPRHKITKRGQNVTFRCDPISEHNRLYWYRQTLGQGPEFLTYFQNEAQLEKSRLLSDRFSAERPKGSFSTLEIQRTEQGDSAMYLCASSFLAAGQRNSPLHFGNGTRLTVT.

CDR3 nucleotide sequence: TGTGCCAGCAGCTTCCAGGGGGCGGAGACCCAGTACTTC. The encoded protein is CASSFQGAETQYF. This sequence joins TRBV7-2 and TRBJ2-5, with TRBD1 identical over 8 bases. The CDR3 length is 13 residues. After removal of 3 bases from V and 5 bases from J, the junction contained 2 bases not matched to a gene. Germline V CDR1 and CDR2: SGHTA, FQGNSA.

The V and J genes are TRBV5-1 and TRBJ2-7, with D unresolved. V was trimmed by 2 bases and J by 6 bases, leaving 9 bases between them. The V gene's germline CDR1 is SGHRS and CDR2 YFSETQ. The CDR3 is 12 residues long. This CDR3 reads CASSLTQGEQYF. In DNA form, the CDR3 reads TGCGCCAGCAGCTTAACACAAGGCGAGCAGTACTTC.

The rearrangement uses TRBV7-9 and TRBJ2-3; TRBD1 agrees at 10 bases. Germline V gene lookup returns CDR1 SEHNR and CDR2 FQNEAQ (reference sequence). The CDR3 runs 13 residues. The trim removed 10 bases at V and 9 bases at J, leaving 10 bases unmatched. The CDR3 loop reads CAIPTDRGRTQYF. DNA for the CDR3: TGTGCCATCCCAACCGACAGGGGGCGAACGCAGTATTTT. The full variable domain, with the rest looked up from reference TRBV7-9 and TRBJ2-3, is DTGVSQNPRHKITKRGQNVTFRCDPISEHNRLYWYRQTLGQGPEFLTYFQNEAQLEKSRLLSDRFSAERPKGSFSTLEIQRTEQGDSAMYLCAIPTDRGRTQYFGPGTRLTVL.

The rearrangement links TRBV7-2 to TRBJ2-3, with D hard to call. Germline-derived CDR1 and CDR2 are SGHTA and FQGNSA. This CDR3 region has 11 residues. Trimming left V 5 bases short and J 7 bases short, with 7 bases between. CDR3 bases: TGTGCCAGCAGCCCGGCTTATACGCAGTATTTT. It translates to CASSPAYTQYF. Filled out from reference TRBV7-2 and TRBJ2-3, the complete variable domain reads GAGVSQSPSNKVTEKGKDVELRCDPISGHTALYWYRQSLGQGLEFLIYFQGNSAPDKSGLPSDRFSAERTGGSVSTLTIQRTQQEDSAVYLCASSPAYTQYFGPGTRLTVL.

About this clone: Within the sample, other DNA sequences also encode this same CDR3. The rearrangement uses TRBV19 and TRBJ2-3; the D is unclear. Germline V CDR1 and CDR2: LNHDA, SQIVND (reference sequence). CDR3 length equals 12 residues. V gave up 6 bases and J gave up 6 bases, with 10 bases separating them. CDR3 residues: CASSNPPDTQYF. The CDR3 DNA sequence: TGTGCCAGTAGCAACCCCCCGGATACGCAGTATTTT.

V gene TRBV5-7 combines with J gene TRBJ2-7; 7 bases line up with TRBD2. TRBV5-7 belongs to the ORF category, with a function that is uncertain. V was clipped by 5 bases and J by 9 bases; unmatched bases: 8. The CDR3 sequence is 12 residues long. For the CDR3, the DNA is TGTGCCAGCAGATTAGCGGGCCGGCGGCAGTACTTC. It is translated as CASRLAGRRQYF.

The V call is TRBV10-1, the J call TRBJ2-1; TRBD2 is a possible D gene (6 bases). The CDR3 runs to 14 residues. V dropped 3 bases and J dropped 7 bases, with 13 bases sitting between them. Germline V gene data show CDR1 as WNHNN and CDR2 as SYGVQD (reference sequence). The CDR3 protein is CASSDTGVSNEQFF. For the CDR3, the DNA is TGCGCCAGCAGTGACACGGGAGTGAGTAATGAGCAGTTCTTC.

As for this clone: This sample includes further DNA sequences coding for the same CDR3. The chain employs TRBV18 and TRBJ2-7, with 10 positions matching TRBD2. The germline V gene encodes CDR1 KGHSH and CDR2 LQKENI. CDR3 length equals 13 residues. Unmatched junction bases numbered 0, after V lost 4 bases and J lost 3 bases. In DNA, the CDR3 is TGTGCCAGCTCACGGACTAGCGGCTACGAGCAGTACTTC. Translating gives CASSRTSGYEQYF.

CDR3 bases: TGCAGCGTTGATATGTCTTGGCGGGGGCCTACTGAAGCTTTCTTT. Residues: CSVDMSWRGPTEAFF. The chain is built from TRBV29-1 and TRBJ1-1; D perhaps matches TRBD1 (6 bases). V was pared by 3 bases and J by 5 bases, with 19 bases between. This CDR3 region has 15 residues. Germline assignment: CDR1 SQVTM and CDR2 ANQGSEA. The full variable domain, with the rest looked up from reference TRBV29-1 and TRBJ1-1, is SAVISQKPSRDICQRGTSLTIQCQVDSQVTMMFWYRQQPGQSLTLIATANQGSEATYESGFVIDKFPISRPNLTFSTLTVSNMSPEDSSIYLCSVDMSWRGPTEAFFGQGTRLTVV.

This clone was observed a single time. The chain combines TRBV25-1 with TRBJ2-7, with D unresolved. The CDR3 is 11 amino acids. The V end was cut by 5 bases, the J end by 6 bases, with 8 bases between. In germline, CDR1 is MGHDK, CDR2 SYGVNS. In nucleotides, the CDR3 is TGTGCCAGCAGTCGGAATAGCGAGCAGTACTTC. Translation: CASSRNSEQYF.

The CDR3 nucleotides read TGTGCCAGCAGCCCCCAAGCGGGAGCCGGCGAGCAGTACTTC. Translating it yields CASSPQAGAGEQYF. The chain has TRBV7-9 and TRBJ2-5, with 8 bases identical to TRBD2. TRBJ2-7 explains the end of the DNA better; the J call may be wrong. The length of the CDR3 is 14 residues. The germline CDR1 and CDR2 sequences are SEHNR and FQNEAQ (reference sequence).

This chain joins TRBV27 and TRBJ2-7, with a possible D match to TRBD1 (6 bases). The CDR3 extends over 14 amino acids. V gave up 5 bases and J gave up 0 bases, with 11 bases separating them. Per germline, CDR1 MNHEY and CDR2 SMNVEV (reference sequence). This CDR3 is CASSLRGPSYEQYF. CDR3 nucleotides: TGTGCCAGCAGTCTCAGGGGTCCCTCCTACGAGCAGTACTTC.

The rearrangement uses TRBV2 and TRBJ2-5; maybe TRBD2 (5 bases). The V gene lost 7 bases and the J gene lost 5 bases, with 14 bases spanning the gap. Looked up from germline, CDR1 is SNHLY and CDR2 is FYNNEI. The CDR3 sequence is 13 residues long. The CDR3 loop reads CASTLGVLETQYF. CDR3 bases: TGTGCCAGCACCCTGGGAGTATTGGAGACCCAGTACTTC.

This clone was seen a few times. CDR3 protein: CASSQEVSNQPQHF. CDR3 coding DNA: TGCGCCAGCAGCCAAGAGGTTAGCAATCAGCCCCAGCATTTT. The chain combines TRBV4-3 with TRBJ1-5; D gene unclear. The CDR3 sequence is 14 residues long. CDR1 is LGHNA and CDR2 is YSLEER in the germline V gene. Trimming shortened V by 0 bases and J by 0 bases, and 3 bases separated the two germline ends.